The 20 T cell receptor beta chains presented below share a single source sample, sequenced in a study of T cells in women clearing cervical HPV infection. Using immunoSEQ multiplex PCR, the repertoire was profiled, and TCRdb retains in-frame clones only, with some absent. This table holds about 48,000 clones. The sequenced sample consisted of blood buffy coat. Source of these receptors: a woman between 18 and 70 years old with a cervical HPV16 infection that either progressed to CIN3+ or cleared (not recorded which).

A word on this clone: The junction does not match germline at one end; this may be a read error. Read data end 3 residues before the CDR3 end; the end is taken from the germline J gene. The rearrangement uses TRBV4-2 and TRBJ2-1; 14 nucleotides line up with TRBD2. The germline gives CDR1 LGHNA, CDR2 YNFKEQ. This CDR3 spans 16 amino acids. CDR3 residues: CASSQENGLAGGEQFF. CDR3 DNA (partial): TGCGCCAGCAGCCAAGAAAACGGACTAGCGGGGGGTGAG.

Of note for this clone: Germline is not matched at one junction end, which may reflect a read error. CDR3 in amino acids: CASSPGYGSNEQFF. CDR3 DNA, as far as it was read: TGCGCCAGCAGCCCAGGGTATGGGAGCAATGAG. This sequence joins TRBV4-2 and TRBJ2-1; D is possibly TRBD1 or TRBD2 (5 bases each). The read finishes 3 residues shy of the CDR3 end, and the germline J gene is used to complete it. CDR1 is LGHNA and CDR2 is YNFKEQ in the germline V gene. The CDR3 contains 14 residues.

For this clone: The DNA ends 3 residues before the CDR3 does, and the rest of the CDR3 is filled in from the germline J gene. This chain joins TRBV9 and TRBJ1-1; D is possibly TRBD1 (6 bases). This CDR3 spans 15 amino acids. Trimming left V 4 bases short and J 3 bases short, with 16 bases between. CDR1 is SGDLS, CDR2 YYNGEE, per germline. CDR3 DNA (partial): TGTGCCAGCAGCCTGGTGACAGGTACTTACACTGAA. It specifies CASSLVTGTYTE. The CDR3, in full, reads CASSLVTGTYTEAFF. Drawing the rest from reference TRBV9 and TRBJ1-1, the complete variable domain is DSGVTQTPKHLITATGQRVTLRCSPRSGDLSVYWYQQSLDQGLQFLIQYYNGEERAKGNILERFSAQQFPDLHSELNLSSLELGDSALYFCASSLVTGTYTEAFFGQGTRLTVV.

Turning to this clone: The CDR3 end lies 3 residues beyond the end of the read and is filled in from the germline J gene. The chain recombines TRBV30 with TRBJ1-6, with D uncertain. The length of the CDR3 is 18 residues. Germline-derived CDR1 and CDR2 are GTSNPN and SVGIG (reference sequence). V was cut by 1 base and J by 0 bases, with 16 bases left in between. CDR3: CAWSAPPPASSYNSPLHF. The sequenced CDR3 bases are TGTGCCTGGAGTGCTCCTCCTCCTGCGAGCTCCTATAATTCACCC.

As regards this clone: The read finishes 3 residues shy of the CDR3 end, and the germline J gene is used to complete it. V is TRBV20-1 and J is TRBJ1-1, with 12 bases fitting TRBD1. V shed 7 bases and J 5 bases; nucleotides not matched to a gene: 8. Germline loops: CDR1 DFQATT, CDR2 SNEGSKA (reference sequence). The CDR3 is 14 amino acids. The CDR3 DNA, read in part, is TGCAGTGGGAGAAGGGACAGGGGGCGTACTGAA. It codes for CSGRRDRGRTE. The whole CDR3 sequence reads CSGRRDRGRTEAFF.

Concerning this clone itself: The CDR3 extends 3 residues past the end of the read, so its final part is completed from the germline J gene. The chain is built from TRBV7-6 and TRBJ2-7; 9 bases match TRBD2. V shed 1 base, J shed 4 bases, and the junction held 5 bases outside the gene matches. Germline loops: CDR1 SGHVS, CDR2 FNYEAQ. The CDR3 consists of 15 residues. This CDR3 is CASSLGGGGAYEQYF. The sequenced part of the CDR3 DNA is TGTGCCAGCAGCTTAGGAGGCGGGGGGGCATACGAG.

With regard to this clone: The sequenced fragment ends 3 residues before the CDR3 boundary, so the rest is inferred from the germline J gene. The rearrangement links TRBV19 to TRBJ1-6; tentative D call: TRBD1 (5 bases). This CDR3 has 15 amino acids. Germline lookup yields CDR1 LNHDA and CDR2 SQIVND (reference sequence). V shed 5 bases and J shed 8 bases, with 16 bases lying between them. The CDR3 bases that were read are TGTGCCAGTAGTTACCGACAGTTCCCGGATTCACCC. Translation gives CASSYRQFPDSP. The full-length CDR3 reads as CASSYRQFPDSPLHF.

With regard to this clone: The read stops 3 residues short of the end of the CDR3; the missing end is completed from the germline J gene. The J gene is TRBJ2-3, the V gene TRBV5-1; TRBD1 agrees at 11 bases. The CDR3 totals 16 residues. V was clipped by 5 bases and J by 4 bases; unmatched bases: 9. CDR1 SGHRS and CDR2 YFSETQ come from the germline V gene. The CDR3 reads CASRSGTGGGPDTQYF. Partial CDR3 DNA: TGCGCCAGCAGATCCGGGACAGGGGGAGGGCCAGATACG.

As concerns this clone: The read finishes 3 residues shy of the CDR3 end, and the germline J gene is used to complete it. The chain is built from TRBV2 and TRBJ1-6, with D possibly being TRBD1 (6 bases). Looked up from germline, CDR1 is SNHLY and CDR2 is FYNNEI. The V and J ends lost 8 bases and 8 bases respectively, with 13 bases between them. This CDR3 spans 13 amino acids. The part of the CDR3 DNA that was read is TGTGCCAGCCGCCCAGGGGTGGATTCACCC. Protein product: CASRPGVDSP. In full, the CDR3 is CASRPGVDSPLHF.

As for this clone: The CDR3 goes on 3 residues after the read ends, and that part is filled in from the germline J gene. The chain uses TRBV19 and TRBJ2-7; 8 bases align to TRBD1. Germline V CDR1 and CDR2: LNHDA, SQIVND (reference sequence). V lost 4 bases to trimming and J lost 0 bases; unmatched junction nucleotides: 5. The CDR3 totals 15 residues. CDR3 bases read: TGTGCCAGTAGTACCGGACAGGGACTCTCCTACGAG. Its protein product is CASSTGQGLSYE. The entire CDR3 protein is CASSTGQGLSYEQYF.

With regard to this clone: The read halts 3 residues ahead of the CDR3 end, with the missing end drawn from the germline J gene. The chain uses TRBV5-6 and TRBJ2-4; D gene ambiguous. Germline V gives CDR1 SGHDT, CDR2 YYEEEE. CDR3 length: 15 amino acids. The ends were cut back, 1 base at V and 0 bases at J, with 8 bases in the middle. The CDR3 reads CASSLRHLAKNIQYF. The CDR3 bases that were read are TGTGCCAGCAGCTTGAGGCATCTAGCCAAAAACATT.

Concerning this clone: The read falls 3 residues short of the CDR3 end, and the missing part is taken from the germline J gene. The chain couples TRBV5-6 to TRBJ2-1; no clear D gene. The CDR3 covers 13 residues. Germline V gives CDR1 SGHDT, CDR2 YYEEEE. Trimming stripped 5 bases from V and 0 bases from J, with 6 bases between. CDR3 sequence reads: CASRTSSYNEQFF. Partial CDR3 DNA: TGTGCCAGCAGGACAAGCTCCTACAATGAG.

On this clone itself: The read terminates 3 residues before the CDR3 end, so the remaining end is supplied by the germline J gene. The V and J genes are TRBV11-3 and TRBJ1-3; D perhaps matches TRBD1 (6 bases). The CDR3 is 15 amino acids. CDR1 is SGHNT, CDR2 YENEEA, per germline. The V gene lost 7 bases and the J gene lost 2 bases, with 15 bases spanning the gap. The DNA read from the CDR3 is TGTGCCAGCACCCCCGTGGGGGCAGCTGGAAACACC. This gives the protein CASTPVGAAGNT. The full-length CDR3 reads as CASTPVGAAGNTIYF. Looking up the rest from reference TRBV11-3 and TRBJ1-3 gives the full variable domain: EAGVVQSPRYKIIEKKQPVAFWCNPISGHNTLYWYLQNLGQGPELLIRYENEEAVDDSQLPKDRFSAERLKGVDSTLKIQPAELGDSAVYLCASTPVGAAGNTIYFGEGSWLTVV.

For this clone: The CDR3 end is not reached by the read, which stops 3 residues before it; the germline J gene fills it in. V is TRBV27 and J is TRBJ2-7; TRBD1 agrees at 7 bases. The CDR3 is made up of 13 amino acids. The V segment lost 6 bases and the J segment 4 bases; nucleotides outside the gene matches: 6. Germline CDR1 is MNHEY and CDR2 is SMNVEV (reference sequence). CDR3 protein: CASRKTGLYEQYF. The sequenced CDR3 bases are TGTGCCAGCAGAAAGACAGGGTTGTACGAG.

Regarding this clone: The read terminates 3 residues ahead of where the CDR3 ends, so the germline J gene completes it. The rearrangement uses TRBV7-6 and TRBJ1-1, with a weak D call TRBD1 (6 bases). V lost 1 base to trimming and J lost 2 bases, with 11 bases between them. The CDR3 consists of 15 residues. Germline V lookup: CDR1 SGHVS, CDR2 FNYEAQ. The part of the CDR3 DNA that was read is TGTGCCAGCAGCTTAGGGGGGCCGGTCAACACTGAA. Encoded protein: CASSLGGPVNTE. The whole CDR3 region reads CASSLGGPVNTEAFF.

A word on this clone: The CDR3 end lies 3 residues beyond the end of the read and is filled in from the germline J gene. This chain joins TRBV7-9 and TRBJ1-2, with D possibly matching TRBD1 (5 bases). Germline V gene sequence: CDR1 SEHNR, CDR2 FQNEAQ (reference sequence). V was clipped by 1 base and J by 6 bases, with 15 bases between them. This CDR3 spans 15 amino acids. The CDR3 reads CASSLVGGTSHGYTF. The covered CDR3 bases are TGTGCCAGCAGCTTAGTGGGGGGGACGTCTCATGGC.

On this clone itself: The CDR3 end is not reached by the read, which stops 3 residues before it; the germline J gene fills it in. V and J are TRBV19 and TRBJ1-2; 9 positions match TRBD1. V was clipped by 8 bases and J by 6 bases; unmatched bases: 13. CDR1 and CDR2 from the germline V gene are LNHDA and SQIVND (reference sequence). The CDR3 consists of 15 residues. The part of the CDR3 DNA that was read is TGTGCCAGTGGGTATCTTCCGGGACAGGGACATGGC. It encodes CASGYLPGQGHG. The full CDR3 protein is CASGYLPGQGHGYTF.

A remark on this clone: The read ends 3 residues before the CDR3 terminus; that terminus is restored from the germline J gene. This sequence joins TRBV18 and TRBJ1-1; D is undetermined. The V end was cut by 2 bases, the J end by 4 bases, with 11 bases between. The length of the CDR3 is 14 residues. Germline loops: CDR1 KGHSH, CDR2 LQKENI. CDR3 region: CASSPAPKGTEAFF. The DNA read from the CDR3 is TGTGCCAGCTCACCAGCCCCCAAGGGCACTGAA.

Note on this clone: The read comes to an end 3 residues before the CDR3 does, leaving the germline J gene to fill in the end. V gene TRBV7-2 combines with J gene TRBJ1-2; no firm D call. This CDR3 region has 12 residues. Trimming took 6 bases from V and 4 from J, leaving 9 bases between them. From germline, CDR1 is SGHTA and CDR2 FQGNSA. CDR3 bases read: TGTGCCAGCAGGCCTTCAGGCTATGGC. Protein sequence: CASRPSGYG. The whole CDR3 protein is CASRPSGYGYTF.

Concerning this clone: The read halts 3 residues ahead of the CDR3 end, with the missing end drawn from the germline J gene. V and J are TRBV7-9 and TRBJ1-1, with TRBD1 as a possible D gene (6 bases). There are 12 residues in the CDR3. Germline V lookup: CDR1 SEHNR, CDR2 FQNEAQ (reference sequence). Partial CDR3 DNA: TGTGCCATAGGGGGGGCCCCCCAAGGA. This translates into CAIGGAPQG. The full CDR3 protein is CAIGGAPQGAFF.